Each of the 23 T cell receptor beta chains below was sequenced from the same sample in a study of T cell responses to AZD1222 COVID-19 vaccine. Sequencing used immunoSEQ multiplex PCR; TCRdb keeps in-frame clones, though not all of them. The table lists 150,000 to 200,000 clones, about 90% of them singletons, with roughly 6% in the top ten. Source: peripheral blood, taken on day 0 of AZD1222 vaccination. Receptors originate from an adult in good health.

The chain recombines TRBV18 with TRBJ2-7, with TRBD2 matching over 7 bases. CDR1 and CDR2 from the germline V gene are KGHSH and LQKENI. V gave up 6 bases and J gave up 6 bases; unmatched junction bases: 8. The CDR3 contains 13 residues. DNA for the CDR3: TGTGCCAGCTCCTCAAGCGGGGTCCGCGAGCAGTACTTC. Its translation is CASSSSGVREQYF.

In DNA, the CDR3 is TGTGCCAGCAGCCAAGGGACTAGCGGGATTGAGACCCAGTACTTC. Its protein product is CASSQGTSGIETQYF. This sequence joins TRBV3-1 (or the pseudogene TRBV3-2) and TRBJ2-5; 12 nucleotides agree with TRBD2. This CDR3 region has 15 residues. The junction had 2 bases not matched to a gene; V was cut back by 1 base and J by 5 bases. The germline gives CDR1 LGHDT, CDR2 YNNKEL (reference sequence).

V usage is TRBV6-2 or TRBV6-3 and J usage is TRBJ2-7; TRBD1 might be the D (5 bases). V shed 2 bases and J shed 5 bases, with 16 bases lying between them. CDR1 and CDR2 (germline): MNHEY, SVGEGT. The CDR3 runs to 15 residues. The CDR3 DNA sequence: TGTGCCAGCAGTTACGATCCTCAGGGTAGCCACGAGCAGTACTTC. It codes for CASSYDPQGSHEQYF.

The chain couples TRBV28 to TRBJ2-7; maybe TRBD1 (6 bases). The CDR3 runs to 13 residues. Looked up from germline, CDR1 is MDHEN and CDR2 is SYDVKM. Trimming pared 8 bases from V and 3 bases from J, leaving 14 bases between. CDR3 region: CASRWTVNYEQYF. In DNA, the CDR3 is TGTGCCAGCCGATGGACAGTGAACTACGAGCAGTACTTC.

This clone has just one count. The gene calls are TRBV6-6 and TRBJ2-7, with D tentatively TRBD2 (6 bases). Germline values: CDR1 MNHNY, CDR2 SVGAGI (reference sequence). The CDR3 consists of 15 residues. V was shortened by 6 bases and J by 3 bases, with 18 bases between the two germline ends. In nucleotides, the CDR3 is TGTGCCAGCAGCCCTGACGGGGCCGGGGGCTACGAGCAGTACTTC. It codes for CASSPDGAGGYEQYF.

This clone has just one count. V is TRBV7-2 and J is TRBJ1-3; D perhaps matches TRBD1 (5 bases). The V end lost 0 bases, the J end lost 7 bases, and 10 bases lay between the germline ends. Germline CDR1 SGHTA, CDR2 FQGNSA. CDR3 size: 14 residues. The CDR3 DNA reads TGTGCCAGCAGCTTAGCGCCTCAGGGCAACACCATATATTTT. This gives the protein CASSLAPQGNTIYF.

This chain links TRBV14 with TRBJ2-5, with D uncertain. Germline V gives CDR1 SGHDN, CDR2 FVKESK. The CDR3 runs to 11 residues. Deletions cut 4 bases from V and 6 bases from J, with 6 bases between. The CDR3 nucleotides read TGTGCCAGCAGCCGTGGCAAGACCCAGTACTTC. Translation: CASSRGKTQYF.

The chain couples TRBV5-6 to TRBJ2-3, with D possibly being TRBD2 (7 bases). This CDR3 region has 14 residues. The germline CDR1 and CDR2 sequences are SGHDT and YYEEEE. The V and J ends lost 2 bases and 4 bases respectively, with 11 bases between them. The CDR3 DNA follows: TGTGCCAGCAGCTTTCCGGGGGGCCCAGATACGCAGTATTTT. Translated: CASSFPGGPDTQYF.

In this sample, this clone turned up once. The chain couples TRBV3-1 (or the pseudogene TRBV3-2) to TRBJ2-5, with 12 bases aligning to TRBD2. The CDR3 has 15 residues. Per germline, CDR1 LGHDT and CDR2 YNNKEL (reference sequence). After removal of 1 base from V and 6 bases from J, the junction contained 3 bases not matched to a gene. CDR3: CASSQVTSGGQTQYF. Written as DNA, the CDR3 is TGTGCCAGCAGCCAAGTGACTAGCGGGGGCCAGACCCAGTACTTC.

The J gene is TRBJ2-7, the V gene TRBV28; 7 bases agree with TRBD1. This CDR3 is built from 16 residues. V was clipped by 3 bases and J by 4 bases; unmatched bases: 12. Germline V gene sequence: CDR1 MDHEN, CDR2 SYDVKM. CDR3 DNA: TGTGCCAGCAGTTTGACTTCAGGACAGGTGCATTACGAGCAGTACTTC. It codes for CASSLTSGQVHYEQYF.

This clone is a singleton in its sample. As DNA, the CDR3 is TGTGCCAGCAGCTCCTACCAAGAGACCCAGTACTTC. This encodes CASSSYQETQYF. This sequence joins TRBV13 and TRBJ2-5; D unclear. Germline CDR1 reads PRHDT; CDR2 reads FYEKMQ (reference sequence). Trimming cost V 4 bases and J 0 bases, with 3 bases left between them. The CDR3 sequence is 12 residues long.

The chain combines TRBV18 with TRBJ1-6; D perhaps matches TRBD1 (6 bases). The V end lost 4 bases, the J end lost 10 bases, and 23 bases lay between the germline ends. Germline CDR1 is KGHSH and CDR2 is LQKENI. The CDR3 loop spans 17 amino acids. The CDR3 region is CASSLTTLTGVGSPLHF. The CDR3 DNA reads TGTGCCAGCTCACTGACAACCTTGACAGGCGTGGGATCACCCCTCCACTTT.

The CDR3 here is CASSLAGVGVTGGYGYTF. CDR3 DNA: TGTGCCAGCAGCTTAGCTGGGGTAGGGGTGACTGGGGGCTATGGCTACACCTTC. This rearrangement joins TRBV7-9 to TRBJ1-2, with a tentative D call TRBD1 (5 bases). The ends were cut back, 0 bases at V and 4 bases at J, with 21 bases in the middle. Looked up from germline, CDR1 is SEHNR and CDR2 is FQNEAQ (reference sequence). This CDR3 comprises 18 residues.

In this sample, this clone turned up once. The J gene is TRBJ1-2, the V gene TRBV3-1 (or the pseudogene TRBV3-2); no firm D call. Between the trimmed V and J ends, which lost 0 bases and 8 bases, there was a span of 19 bases. This CDR3 region has 16 residues. The germline V gene has CDR1 LGHDT and CDR2 YNNKEL (reference sequence). For the CDR3, the DNA is TGTGCCAGCAGCCAAGATTTAGGGAACAGCGGGCAGGGCTACACCTTC. This translates into CASSQDLGNSGQGYTF.

The chain uses TRBV14 and TRBJ1-2, with D unclear. V lost 4 bases to trimming and J lost 7 bases, with 13 bases between them. In germline, CDR1 is SGHDN, CDR2 FVKESK. This CDR3 comprises 13 residues. The CDR3, as DNA: TGTGCCAGCAGCCCACTGATGGTTGGTGGCTACACCTTC. Translation: CASSPLMVGGYTF.

The count of this clone is one. The chain joins TRBV19 to TRBJ1-2; possible D gene TRBD1, 6 bases. V lost 3 bases and J lost 6, with 14 bases in between. This CDR3 has 14 residues. Germline CDR1 and CDR2: LNHDA and SQIVND (reference sequence). CDR3 DNA sequence: TGTGCCAGTAGTATTCAGGGGCGTTTAGATGGCTACACCTTC. Translation gives CASSIQGRLDGYTF. The whole variable domain, filled in from reference TRBV19 and TRBJ1-2, reads DGGITQSPKYLFRKEGQNVTLSCEQNLNHDAMYWYRQDPGQGLRLIYYSQIVNDFQKGDIAEGYSVSREKKESFPLTVTSAQKNPTAFYLCASSIQGRLDGYTFGSGTRLTVV.

The chain uses TRBV5-1 and TRBJ2-1; 9 nucleotides line up with TRBD1. V shed 8 bases, J shed 9 bases, and the junction held 12 bases outside the gene matches. Germline assignment: CDR1 SGHRS and CDR2 YFSETQ. The CDR3 spans 14 residues. CDR3 amino acids: CASSSGTGQIEQFF. The CDR3 region has the DNA TGCGCCAGTTCGTCCGGGACAGGGCAAATTGAGCAGTTCTTC.

The chain has TRBV3-1 (or the pseudogene TRBV3-2) and TRBJ2-3, with TRBD2 identical over 8 bases. From germline, CDR1 is LGHDT and CDR2 YNNKEL (reference sequence). V trimming: 2 bases; J trimming: 4 bases; junction bases outside the gene matches: 5. This CDR3 is built from 15 residues. The CDR3 here is CASSQIVAGPDTQYF. CDR3 nucleotides: TGTGCCAGCAGCCAAATAGTAGCGGGGCCAGATACGCAGTATTTT.

The V gene is TRBV7-2, the J gene TRBJ1-5; TRBD1 is a possible D gene (5 bases). V was pared by 1 base and J by 7 bases, with 14 bases between. CDR1 is SGHTA and CDR2 is FQGNSA in the germline V gene. This CDR3 is 15 amino acids long. CDR3: CASSLVGGVGQPQHF. In DNA form, the CDR3 reads TGTGCCAGCAGCTTAGTGGGGGGAGTGGGGCAGCCCCAGCATTTT.

This chain joins TRBV2 and TRBJ1-6; no firm D call. Germline CDR1 reads SNHLY; CDR2 reads FYNNEI. The CDR3 sequence is 11 residues long. Trimming pared 5 bases from V and 7 bases from J, leaving 3 bases between. The CDR3 sequence: CASSPNSPLHF. The CDR3 coding sequence is TGTGCCAGCAGTCCCAATTCACCCCTCCACTTT.

CDR3 nucleotide sequence: TGTGCCAGCAGCGTCGGACAGACTAACTATGGCTACACCTTC. It encodes CASSVGQTNYGYTF. The rearrangement joins TRBV7-9 to TRBJ1-2; possibly TRBD1 for D (6 bases). CDR3 length: 14 amino acids. Germline assignment: CDR1 SEHNR and CDR2 FQNEAQ (reference sequence). The V end was cut by 5 bases, the J end by 0 bases, with 10 bases between.

V usage is TRBV28 and J usage is TRBJ1-4, with a possible D match to TRBD1 (5 bases). This CDR3 is 15 amino acids long. Germline values: CDR1 MDHEN, CDR2 SYDVKM. Between the trimmed V and J ends, which lost 7 bases and 0 bases, there was a span of 12 bases. The CDR3 nucleotides are TGTGCCAGCATTGAAGGGGTGACAACTAATGAAAAACTGTTTTTT. It specifies CASIEGVTTNEKLFF.

The rearrangement links TRBV18 to TRBJ2-7; 8 positions match TRBD1. The CDR3 length is 13 residues. Trimming at V came to 3 bases and at J to 7 bases, leaving 5 bases not matched to a gene. Germline loops: CDR1 KGHSH, CDR2 LQKENI. CDR3 DNA: TGTGCCAGCTCACCGGGACAGGACGGAGAGCAGTACTTC. Translating gives CASSPGQDGEQYF.